The 2 T cell receptor beta chains reported below all come from one sample, sequenced in a study of T cells in Graves' hyperthyroidism and ophthalmopathy. The source material, RNA transcripts, was used to amplify TCR beta CDR3 regions. The HTBI set primed first-round TCR CDR3 RT-PCR. Via MiXCR, TCRdb re-called the multiplex PCR reads, giving one row per CDR3 protein. This sample has roughly 570,000 distinct CDR3 sequences, with 40% to 55% found just once. The sequenced material came from peripheral blood or thyroid tissue (not recorded which). All receptors come from a woman under 30 with Graves' hyperthyroidism.

The chain joins TRBV24-1 to TRBJ2-5, with D perhaps matching TRBD1 (5 bases). Trimming removed 1 base from V and 3 bases from J, with 5 bases in between. The length of the CDR3 is 13 residues. From germline, CDR1 is KGHDR and CDR2 SFDVKD. CDR3 in amino acids: CATSDLGEETQYF. The CDR3 bases are TGTGCCACCAGTGATTTAGGGGAAGAGACCCAGTACTTC.

This clonotype was observed many times. The chain is built from TRBV2 and TRBJ2-7; D unresolved. Trimming pared 7 bases from V and 5 bases from J, leaving 0 bases between. Per germline, CDR1 SNHLY and CDR2 FYNNEI. The CDR3 is 8 amino acids. The CDR3, as DNA: TGTGCCAGCAACGAGCAGTACTTC. Translated, it gives CASNEQYF.